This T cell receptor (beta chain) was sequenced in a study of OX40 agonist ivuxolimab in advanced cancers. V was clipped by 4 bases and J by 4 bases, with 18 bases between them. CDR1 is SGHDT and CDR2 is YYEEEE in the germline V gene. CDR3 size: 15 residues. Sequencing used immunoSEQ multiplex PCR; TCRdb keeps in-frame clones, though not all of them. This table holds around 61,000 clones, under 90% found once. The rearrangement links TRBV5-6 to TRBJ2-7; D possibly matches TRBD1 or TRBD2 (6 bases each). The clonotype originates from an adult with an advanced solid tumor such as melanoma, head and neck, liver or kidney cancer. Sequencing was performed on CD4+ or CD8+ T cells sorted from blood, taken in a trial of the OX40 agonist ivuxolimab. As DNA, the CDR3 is TGTGCCAGCAGCGGGGGGACACGCCGAGGGTACGAGCAGTACTTC. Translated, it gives CASSGGTRRGYEQYF.